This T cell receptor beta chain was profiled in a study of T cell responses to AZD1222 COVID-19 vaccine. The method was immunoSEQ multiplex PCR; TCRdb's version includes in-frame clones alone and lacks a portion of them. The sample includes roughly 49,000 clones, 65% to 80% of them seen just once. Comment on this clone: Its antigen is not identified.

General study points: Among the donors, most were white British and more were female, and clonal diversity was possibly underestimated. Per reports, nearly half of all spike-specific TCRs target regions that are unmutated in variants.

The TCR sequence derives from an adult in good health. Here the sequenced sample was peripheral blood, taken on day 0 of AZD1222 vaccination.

CDR3 sequence (DNA): TGTGCCAGCAGGGACACCGGCCCTCCAGATACGCAGTATTTT. This translates into CASRDTGPPDTQYF. The chain is built from TRBV2 and TRBJ2-3; tentatively, D is TRBD1 (5 bases). V gave up 6 bases and J gave up 4 bases, with 14 bases separating them. Germline V gives CDR1 SNHLY, CDR2 FYNNEI. CDR3 size: 14 residues.